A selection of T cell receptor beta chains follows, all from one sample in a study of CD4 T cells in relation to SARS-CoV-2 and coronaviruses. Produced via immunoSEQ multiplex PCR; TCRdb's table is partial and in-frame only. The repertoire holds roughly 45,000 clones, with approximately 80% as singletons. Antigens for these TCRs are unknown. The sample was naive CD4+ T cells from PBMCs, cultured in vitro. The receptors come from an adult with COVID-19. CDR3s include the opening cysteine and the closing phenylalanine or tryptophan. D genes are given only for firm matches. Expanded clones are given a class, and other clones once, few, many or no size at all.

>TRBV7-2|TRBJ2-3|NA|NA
TGTGCCAGCAGCCGCTCTCTAGCAGGGAGCACAGATACGCAGTATTTT
CASSRSLAGSTDTQYF
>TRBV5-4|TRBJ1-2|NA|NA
TGTGCCAGCAGGACCCCGGGGGGCATCTCAGATGGCTACACCTTC
CASRTPGGISDGYTF
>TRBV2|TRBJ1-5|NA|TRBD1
TGTGCCAGTGGGGACAGCCATAGCAATCAGCCCCAGCATTTT
CASGDSHSNQPQHF
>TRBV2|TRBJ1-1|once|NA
TGTGCCAGCAGAGAAGAAACTGAAGCTTTCTTT
CASREETEAFF
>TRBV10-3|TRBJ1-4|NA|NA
TGTGCCATCAGTCAAGGAGGTAACGTCGGTTCAGCTAATGAAAAACTGTTTTTT
CAISQGGNVGSANEKLFF
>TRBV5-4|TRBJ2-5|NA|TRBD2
TGTGCCAGCAGCGCTCCTAGCGGGAGTGAGACCCAGTACTTC
CASSAPSGSETQYF
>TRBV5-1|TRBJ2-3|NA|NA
TGCGCCAGCAGCTTGGAGGCAGATACGCAGTATTTT
CASSLEADTQYF
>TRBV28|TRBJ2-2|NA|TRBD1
TGTGCCAGCAGTTCCCCTCGGACAGGGGGCACCGGGGAGCTGTTTTTT
CASSSPRTGGTGELFF
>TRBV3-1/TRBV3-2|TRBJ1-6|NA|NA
TGTGCCAGCAGCCGCCCGAGGGAGTATAATTCACCCCTCCACTTT
CASSRPREYNSPLHF
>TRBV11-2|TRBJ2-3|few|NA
TGTGCCAGCAGCTTAGATTTTGGAAGTCCCGATACGCAGTATTTT
CASSLDFGSPDTQYF
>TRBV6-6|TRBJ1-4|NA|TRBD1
TGTGCCAGCACTAATCGGGGGACAGGGGACGAAAAACTGTTTTTT
CASTNRGTGDEKLFF
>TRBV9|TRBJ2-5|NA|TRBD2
TGTGCCAGCAGCGTAGACACTAGCGTTTGGGAGACCCAGTACTTC
CASSVDTSVWETQYF
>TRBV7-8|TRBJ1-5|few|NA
TGTGCCAGCAGCTTAGCGGGGCCCAATCAGCCCCAGCATTTT
CASSLAGPNQPQHF
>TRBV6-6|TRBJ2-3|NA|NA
TGTGCCAGCAGTCGCACAGATACGCAGTATTTT
CASSRTDTQYF
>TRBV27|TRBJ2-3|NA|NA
TGTGCCAGCAGAGGAGGCACAGATACGCAGTATTTT
CASRGGTDTQYF
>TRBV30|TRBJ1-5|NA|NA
TGTGCCTGGAGTCTCGGGGGCAGGGCTATTCAGCCCCAGCATTTT
CAWSLGGRAIQPQHF
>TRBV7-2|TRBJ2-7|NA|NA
TGTGCCAGCAGCTTAGGGGAAGCGGGACAAAACGAGCAGTACTTC
CASSLGEAGQNEQYF
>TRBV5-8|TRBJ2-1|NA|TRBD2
TGTGCCAGCAGCTTGTTGGGGACTAGCGGGAGCTATGAGCAGTTCTTC
CASSLLGTSGSYEQFF
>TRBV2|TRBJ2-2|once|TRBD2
TGTGCCAGCCGGGGACTAGCAGACACCGGGGAGCTGTTTTTT
CASRGLADTGELFF
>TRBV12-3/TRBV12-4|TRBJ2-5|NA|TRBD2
TGCGCGACTAGCGGGAGATGGTTAGAGACCCAGTACTTC
CATSGRWLETQYF
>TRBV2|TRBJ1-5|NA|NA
TGTGCCAGCAGAGCCGGGACTGGGAGCAATCAGCCCCAGCATTTT
CASRAGTGSNQPQHF
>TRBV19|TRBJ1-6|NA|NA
TGTGCCAGTAGTATGGGCCAAGATTCACCCCTCCACTTT
CASSMGQDSPLHF
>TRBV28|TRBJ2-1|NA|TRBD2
TGTGCCAGCAGTCCCCCTAGCGGGACTTACAATGAGCAGTTCTTC
CASSPPSGTYNEQFF
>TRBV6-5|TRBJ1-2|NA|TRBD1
TGTGCCAGCAGTTACTCAATCAGGGGGATCCTCTATGGCTACACCTTC
CASSYSIRGILYGYTF
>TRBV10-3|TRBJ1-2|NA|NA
TGTGCCATCAGTGACCTCCAGGGAAACTATGGCTACACCTTC
CAISDLQGNYGYTF
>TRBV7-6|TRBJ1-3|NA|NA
TGTGCCAGCAGCTTTGCGGGTAATCTACGTGGAAACACCATATATTTT
CASSFAGNLRGNTIYF
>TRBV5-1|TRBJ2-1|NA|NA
TGCGCCAGCAGCGTACGGCGGGGACATTACCAGTTCTTC
CASSVRRGHYQFF
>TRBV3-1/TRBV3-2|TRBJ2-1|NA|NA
TGTGCCAGCAGCCAAGGTACCGGGACATATTACAATGAGCAGTTCTTC
CASSQGTGTYYNEQFF
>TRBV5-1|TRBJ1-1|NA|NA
TGCGCCAGCAGCTTGTTTGGGCAGGGGTTCAACACTGAAGCTTTCTTT
CASSLFGQGFNTEAFF
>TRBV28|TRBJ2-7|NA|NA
TGTGCCAGCAGCTTCAAGGCAGGCTACGAGCAGTACTTC
CASSFKAGYEQYF
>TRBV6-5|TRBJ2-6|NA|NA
TGTGCCAGCAGTTCTCTCATGGGAGGGGCCAACGTCCTGACTTTC
CASSSLMGGANVLTF
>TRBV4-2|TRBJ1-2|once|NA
TGTGCCAGCAGCCAAGATCCGATGACAGCCGCGGGGAACTATGGCTACACCTTC
CASSQDPMTAAGNYGYTF
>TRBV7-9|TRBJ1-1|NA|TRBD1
TGTGCCAGCAGCAGACAGGGGAACGTGAACACTGAAGCTTTCTTT
CASSRQGNVNTEAFF
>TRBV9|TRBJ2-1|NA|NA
TGTGCCAGCAGCGCCCAAGACGGAGGCCCTAACAATGAGCAGTTCTTC
CASSAQDGGPNNEQFF
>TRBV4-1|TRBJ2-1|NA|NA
TGCGCCAGCAGCCAGGACCCCGTGATTGCGGGAAGGTGGGAGCAGTTCTTC
CASSQDPVIAGRWEQFF